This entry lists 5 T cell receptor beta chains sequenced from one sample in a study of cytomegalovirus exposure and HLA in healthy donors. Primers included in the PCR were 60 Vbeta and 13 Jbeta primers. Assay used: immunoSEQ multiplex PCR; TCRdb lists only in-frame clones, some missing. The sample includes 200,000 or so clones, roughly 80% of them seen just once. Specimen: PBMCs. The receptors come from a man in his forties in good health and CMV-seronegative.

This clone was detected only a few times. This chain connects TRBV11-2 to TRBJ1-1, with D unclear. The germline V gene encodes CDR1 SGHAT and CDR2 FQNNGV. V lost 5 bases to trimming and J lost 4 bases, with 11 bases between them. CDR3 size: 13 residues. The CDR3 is CASSASVVTEAFF. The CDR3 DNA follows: TGTGCCAGCAGCGCCTCAGTTGTCACTGAAGCTTTCTTT.

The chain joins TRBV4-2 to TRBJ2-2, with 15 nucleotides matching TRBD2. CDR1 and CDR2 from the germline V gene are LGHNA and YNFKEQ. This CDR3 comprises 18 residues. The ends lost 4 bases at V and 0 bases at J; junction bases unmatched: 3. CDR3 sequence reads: CASSPRTSGGANTGELFF. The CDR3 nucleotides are TGTGCCAGCAGCCCTCGGACTAGCGGGGGGGCGAACACCGGGGAGCTGTTTTTT.

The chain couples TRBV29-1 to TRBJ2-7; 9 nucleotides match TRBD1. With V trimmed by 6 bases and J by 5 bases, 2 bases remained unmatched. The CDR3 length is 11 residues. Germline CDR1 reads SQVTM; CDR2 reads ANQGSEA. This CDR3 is CSVNRGHEQYF. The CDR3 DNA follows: TGCAGCGTCAACAGGGGGCACGAGCAGTACTTC.

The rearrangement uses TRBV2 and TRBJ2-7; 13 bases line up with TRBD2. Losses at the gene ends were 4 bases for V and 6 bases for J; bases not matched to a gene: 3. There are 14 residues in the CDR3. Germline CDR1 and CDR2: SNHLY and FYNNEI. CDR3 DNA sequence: TGTGCCAGCAGTGGGACTAGCGGGAGTGGCGAGCAGTACTTC. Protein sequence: CASSGTSGSGEQYF.

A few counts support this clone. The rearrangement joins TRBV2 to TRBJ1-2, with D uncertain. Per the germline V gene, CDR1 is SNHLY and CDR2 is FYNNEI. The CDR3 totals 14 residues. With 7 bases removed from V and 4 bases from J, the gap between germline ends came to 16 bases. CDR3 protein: CASNQMPGAYGYTF. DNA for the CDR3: TGTGCCAGCAATCAAATGCCAGGTGCCTATGGCTACACCTTC. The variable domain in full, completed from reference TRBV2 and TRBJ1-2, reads EPEVTQTPSHQVTQMGQEVILRCVPISNHLYFYWYRQILGQKVEFLVSFYNNEISEKSEIFDDQFSVERPDGSNFTLKIRSTKLEDSAMYFCASNQMPGAYGYTFGSGTRLTVV.